Listed below are T cell receptor beta chains from one sample, sequenced in a study of Ad26.COV2.S vaccination and SARS-CoV-2 variants. Clones were read by immunoSEQ multiplex PCR, and TCRdb kept only the in-frame ones, dropping some. The profile shows about 450,000 clones, nearly 90% of them singletons. The sequences come from peripheral blood, collected in a trial of Ad26.COV2.S vaccine versus placebo. Receptors originate from a person between 18 and 65 years old who received the Ad26.COV2.S COVID-19 vaccine or a placebo. The CDR3 runs from the conserved cysteine through the conserved F or W. Each record gives: CDR3 DNA, CDR3 protein, V gene, clone size, D gene, J gene. The D gene is left open where the match is weak. The size of a clone is reported for some rows only, either as once, few or many, or as a class for expanded clones.

CDR3nt: TGTGCCAGCAGCGTTGGTGGTAGCCGGTACGAGCAGTACTTC
CDR3aa: CASSVGGSRYEQYF
v_gene: TRBV28
abundance: .
d_gene: .
j_gene: TRBJ2-7

CDR3nt: TGTGCCACTAAGGGGATTGCAACTAATGAAAAACTGTTTTTT
CDR3aa: CATKGIATNEKLFF
v_gene: TRBV25-1
abundance: .
d_gene: .
j_gene: TRBJ1-4

CDR3nt: TGTGCCAGCAGCGTAGGGGGTGACACTGAAGCTTTCTTT
CDR3aa: CASSVGGDTEAFF
v_gene: TRBV9
abundance: .
d_gene: .
j_gene: TRBJ1-1

CDR3nt: TGTGCCAGCAGTGATGTCGGGCACAATCAGCCCCAGCATTTT
CDR3aa: CASSDVGHNQPQHF
v_gene: TRBV6-1
abundance: once
d_gene: .
j_gene: TRBJ1-5

CDR3nt: TGTGCCAGCAGCCGCCAAGGAGGTTCTTGGGCCAATGAGCAGTTCTTC
CDR3aa: CASSRQGGSWANEQFF
v_gene: TRBV7-6
abundance: .
d_gene: .
j_gene: TRBJ2-1

CDR3nt: TGCGCCAGCAGCTTGGCCGTCAGTAGTGTCGGGGGAAACACTGAAGCTTTCTTT
CDR3aa: CASSLAVSSVGGNTEAFF
v_gene: TRBV5-1
abundance: few
d_gene: .
j_gene: TRBJ1-1

CDR3nt: TGTGCCAGCAGTGACTCGACAGGGCCCGAAACTGAAGCTTTCTTT
CDR3aa: CASSDSTGPETEAFF
v_gene: TRBV2
abundance: .
d_gene: TRBD1
j_gene: TRBJ1-1

CDR3nt: TGTGCCAATCACGGCCAGCCCCAGCATTTT
CDR3aa: CANHGQPQHF
v_gene: TRBV19
abundance: .
d_gene: .
j_gene: TRBJ1-5

CDR3nt: TGTGCCAGCAGCCGGGACAACCGTGGCTACACCTTC
CDR3aa: CASSRDNRGYTF
v_gene: TRBV3-1/TRBV3-2
abundance: .
d_gene: .
j_gene: TRBJ1-2

CDR3nt: TGTGCCAGCAGTCGCCGGGTGTTTTCCTACAATGAGCAGTTCTTC
CDR3aa: CASSRRVFSYNEQFF
v_gene: TRBV27
abundance: .
d_gene: .
j_gene: TRBJ2-1

CDR3nt: TGTGCCAGCAGCCAAGCAGGCCATCAGCCCCAGCATTTT
CDR3aa: CASSQAGHQPQHF
v_gene: TRBV4-2
abundance: .
d_gene: .
j_gene: TRBJ1-5

CDR3nt: TGCGCCAGCAGCGCAATGCATCTCGGGGGCACTGAAGCTTTCTTT
CDR3aa: CASSAMHLGGTEAFF
v_gene: TRBV4-3
abundance: .
d_gene: .
j_gene: TRBJ1-1

CDR3nt: TGCGCCAGCCACCTGGGACGCACAGATACGCAGTATTTT
CDR3aa: CASHLGRTDTQYF
v_gene: TRBV5-1
abundance: .
d_gene: .
j_gene: TRBJ2-3

CDR3nt: TGTGCCTCCCGGACAGGGGGAAGTGAGCAGTTCTTC
CDR3aa: CASRTGGSEQFF
v_gene: TRBV10-3
abundance: .
d_gene: TRBD1
j_gene: TRBJ2-1

CDR3nt: TGCGCCAGCAGCCGGACAGGGGCCCGTCGTGGAAACACCATATATTTT
CDR3aa: CASSRTGARRGNTIYF
v_gene: TRBV5-1
abundance: .
d_gene: TRBD1
j_gene: TRBJ1-3

CDR3nt: TGTGCCAGCAGCAAAGGATTTAGGGACAGGGGAATTCAGGACTATGGCTACACCTTC
CDR3aa: CASSKGFRDRGIQDYGYTF
v_gene: TRBV21-1
abundance: few
d_gene: .
j_gene: TRBJ1-2

CDR3nt: TGTGCCAGCTCACCGATGACTGCGTACTACAATGAGCAGTTCTTC
CDR3aa: CASSPMTAYYNEQFF
v_gene: TRBV18
abundance: .
d_gene: .
j_gene: TRBJ2-1

CDR3nt: TGTGCCAGCAGCTTAGGCCCCCTGAACACCGGGGAGCTGTTTTTT
CDR3aa: CASSLGPLNTGELFF
v_gene: TRBV7-2
abundance: .
d_gene: .
j_gene: TRBJ2-2

CDR3nt: TGTGCCAGCACCACGGGGAGTAGCGGACAGAACTATGGCTACACCTTC
CDR3aa: CASTTGSSGQNYGYTF
v_gene: TRBV28
abundance: once
d_gene: .
j_gene: TRBJ1-2

CDR3nt: TGTGCCAGCAGCGTAGCCGCATCCAACTATGGCTACACCTTC
CDR3aa: CASSVAASNYGYTF
v_gene: TRBV9
abundance: .
d_gene: .
j_gene: TRBJ1-2

CDR3nt: TGTGCCAGCAGCGGACCGAACAGGGTGGTAAATGAGCAGTTCTTC
CDR3aa: CASSGPNRVVNEQFF
v_gene: TRBV7-2
abundance: .
d_gene: .
j_gene: TRBJ2-1

CDR3nt: TGTGCCAGTAGTAACAGGGCTAACTATGGCTACACCTTC
CDR3aa: CASSNRANYGYTF
v_gene: TRBV19
abundance: .
d_gene: .
j_gene: TRBJ1-2

CDR3nt: TGCGCCAGCAGCTTTTTAAGCCTTCAGACCACCGGGGAGCTGTTTTTT
CDR3aa: CASSFLSLQTTGELFF
v_gene: TRBV5-1
abundance: .
d_gene: .
j_gene: TRBJ2-2

CDR3nt: TGTGCCAGCAGCTTGTTTCGTCGATCTAATTCACCCCTCCACTTT
CDR3aa: CASSLFRRSNSPLHF
v_gene: TRBV5-5
abundance: .
d_gene: .
j_gene: TRBJ1-6

CDR3nt: TGCGCCAGCAGCCAAGACTGGGTGGGCAGTGGAACGAACACCGGGGAGCTGTTTTTT
CDR3aa: CASSQDWVGSGTNTGELFF
v_gene: TRBV4-3
abundance: .
d_gene: .
j_gene: TRBJ2-2

CDR3nt: TGCGCCAGCACCCCGGGAGGGGGGTCTGACTATGGCTACACCTTC
CDR3aa: CASTPGGGSDYGYTF
v_gene: TRBV5-1
abundance: .
d_gene: .
j_gene: TRBJ1-2

CDR3nt: TGTGCCAGCAGCTTGGCCGGACCGTATAATTCACCCCTCCACTTT
CDR3aa: CASSLAGPYNSPLHF
v_gene: TRBV5-4
abundance: .
d_gene: .
j_gene: TRBJ1-6

CDR3nt: TGTGCCAGCAGCTGGGCTTGGGGGGGCACCAACACCGGGGAGCTGTTTTTT
CDR3aa: CASSWAWGGTNTGELFF
v_gene: TRBV7-6
abundance: .
d_gene: .
j_gene: TRBJ2-2

CDR3nt: TGTGCCAGCAGTTTAGGGTGGATTTCACCCCTCCACTTT
CDR3aa: CASSLGWISPLHF
v_gene: TRBV12-3/TRBV12-4
abundance: .
d_gene: .
j_gene: TRBJ1-6

CDR3nt: TGTGCCAGCCGGCGGGGGCTGGAGATCACAGATACGCAGTATTTT
CDR3aa: CASRRGLEITDTQYF
v_gene: TRBV9
abundance: .
d_gene: .
j_gene: TRBJ2-3

CDR3nt: TGTGCCACCAGTGATTCTTCGGGACAATCGTCTCGCAATGAGCAGTTCTTC
CDR3aa: CATSDSSGQSSRNEQFF
v_gene: TRBV24-1
abundance: .
d_gene: .
j_gene: TRBJ2-1

CDR3nt: TGTGCCAGTAGTAGGTTCGGGACAGCAAGCTCCTACAATGAGCAGTTCTTC
CDR3aa: CASSRFGTASSYNEQFF
v_gene: TRBV19
abundance: .
d_gene: TRBD1
j_gene: TRBJ2-1

CDR3nt: TGTGCCAGCAGCGTAGATAACTATGGCTACACCTTC
CDR3aa: CASSVDNYGYTF
v_gene: TRBV9
abundance: .
d_gene: .
j_gene: TRBJ1-2

CDR3nt: TGTGCCTGGGGACTTCAACTCTCTGGAAACACCATATATTTT
CDR3aa: CAWGLQLSGNTIYF
v_gene: TRBV30
abundance: .
d_gene: .
j_gene: TRBJ1-3

CDR3nt: TGTGCCAGCAGCCGGGACTACACAGATACGCAGTATTTT
CDR3aa: CASSRDYTDTQYF
v_gene: TRBV12-3/TRBV12-4
abundance: .
d_gene: TRBD2
j_gene: TRBJ2-3

CDR3nt: TGTGCCAGCAGTTTACTTAGCAATCAGCCCCAGCATTTT
CDR3aa: CASSLLSNQPQHF
v_gene: TRBV12-3/TRBV12-4
abundance: .
d_gene: .
j_gene: TRBJ1-5

CDR3nt: TGTGCCACCAGTGATCCGACACTCGGCCCCAGCAATGAGCAGTTCTTC
CDR3aa: CATSDPTLGPSNEQFF
v_gene: TRBV24-1
abundance: .
d_gene: .
j_gene: TRBJ2-1

CDR3nt: TGTGCCAGCTCACCCCGGGACAGGCAGTTCTTC
CDR3aa: CASSPRDRQFF
v_gene: TRBV18
abundance: .
d_gene: TRBD1
j_gene: TRBJ2-1

CDR3nt: TGTGCCAGCACCTTGCCCCCTTATCAGCCCCAGCATTTT
CDR3aa: CASTLPPYQPQHF
v_gene: TRBV28
abundance: .
d_gene: .
j_gene: TRBJ1-5

CDR3nt: TGTGCCAGCAGTAGTGCAGGGCCGGATGAAAAACTGTTTTTT
CDR3aa: CASSSAGPDEKLFF
v_gene: TRBV6-6
abundance: .
d_gene: .
j_gene: TRBJ1-4

CDR3nt: TGTGCCAGCAGCTTACTAGCGGGAGTGGCCTACAATGAGCAGTTCTTC
CDR3aa: CASSLLAGVAYNEQFF
v_gene: TRBV7-3
abundance: .
d_gene: TRBD2
j_gene: TRBJ2-1

CDR3nt: TGTGCCAGCAGTTACCCGCTGGGGAGGTCCCGAGACATTCAGTACTTC
CDR3aa: CASSYPLGRSRDIQYF
v_gene: TRBV6-6
abundance: .
d_gene: .
j_gene: TRBJ2-4